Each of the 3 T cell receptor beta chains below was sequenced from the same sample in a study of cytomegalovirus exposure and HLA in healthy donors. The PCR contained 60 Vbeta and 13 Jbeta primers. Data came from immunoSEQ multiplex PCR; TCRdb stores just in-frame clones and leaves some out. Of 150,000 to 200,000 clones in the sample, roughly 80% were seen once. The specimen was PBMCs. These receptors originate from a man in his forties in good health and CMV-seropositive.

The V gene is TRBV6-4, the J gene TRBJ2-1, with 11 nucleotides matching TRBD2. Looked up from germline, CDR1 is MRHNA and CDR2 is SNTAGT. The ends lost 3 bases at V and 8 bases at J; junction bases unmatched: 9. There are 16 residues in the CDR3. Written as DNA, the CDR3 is TGTGCCAGCAGTGAGACTAGCGGGGCCGGGGGCGATGAGCAGTTCTTC. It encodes CASSETSGAGGDEQFF.

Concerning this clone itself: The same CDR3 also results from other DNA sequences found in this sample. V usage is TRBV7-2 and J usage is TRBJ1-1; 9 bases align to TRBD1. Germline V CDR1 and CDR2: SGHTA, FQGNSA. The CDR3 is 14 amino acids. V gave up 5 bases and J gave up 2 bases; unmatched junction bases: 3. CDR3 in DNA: TGTGCCAGCAGCCTGGGACAGGGTAACACTGAAGCTTTCTTT. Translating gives CASSLGQGNTEAFF. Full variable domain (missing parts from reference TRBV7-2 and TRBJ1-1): GAGVSQSPSNKVTEKGKDVELRCDPISGHTALYWYRQSLGQGLEFLIYFQGNSAPDKSGLPSDRFSAERTGGSVSTLTIQRTQQEDSAVYLCASSLGQGNTEAFFGQGTRLTVV.

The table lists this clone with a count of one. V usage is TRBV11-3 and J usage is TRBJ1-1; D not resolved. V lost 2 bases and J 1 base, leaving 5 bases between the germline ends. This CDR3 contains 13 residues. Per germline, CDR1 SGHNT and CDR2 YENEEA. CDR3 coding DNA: TGTGCCAGCAGCTTACAGGAGAACACTGAAGCTTTCTTT. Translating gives CASSLQENTEAFF.